The entry below describes one T cell receptor (beta chain). Its antigen is unknown. Base qualities are not provided; no much larger clone lies one nucleotide away. The collaborating institutions used their own protocols to collect whole blood in K2EDTA tubes. Collaborator samples were shipped for TCRbeta analysis as frozen whole blood, isolated PBMCs, or DNA extracted from either sample type. These data belong to a study of blood T cell repertoires in COVID-19 (TCRdb year 2020). Context from the whole study: Samples covering the acute and convalescent phases of COVID-19 were provided by collaborators in the United States, Italy and Spain. A de-identified subject ID, COVID-19 status, age in years and sex were almost always included in the sample metadata. The samples were drawn from the first 160 participants of the ongoing ImmuneRACE study and from over a thousand subjects provided by 6 global collaborators. A freely available public database, intended as a resource for researchers studying the immune response to SARS-CoV-2, is where the repertoires were released. The dataset comprised deeply sampled blood TCRbeta repertoires from subjects exposed to, actively infected with, or recovered from COVID-19. The material from the prospective study consisted of cDNA or gDNA derived from T cells, B-cell-depleted T cells, or PBMCs. Where HLA class I and class II types were available, the types were taken from metadata supplied by the sample provider, not from assay-based typing. General study outcomes and caveats: The amount of clinical and demographic metadata varied by source and participant and was provided uncurated.

TCRbeta CDR3 regions were amplified from genomic DNA by means of the immunoSEQ Assay, a bias-controlled multiplex PCR. The paper's processing steps were these. Within the assay, amplification of reference gene primers was used to estimate how many nucleated cells each sample contained. To quantify the absolute abundance of each unique TCRbeta CDR3 rearrangement, sequence reads were collapsed and filtered. For each sample, productive Simpson clonality was calculated by taking the square root of Simpson's diversity index across productive rearrangements. The table comes from immuneACCESS by way of TCRdb, which keeps in-frame sequences with V and J called. Part of the clones is missing from these tables; in studies checked, under half for an unresolved V gene and the rest for unknown reasons. The DNA gave D and trimming, while V, J and clone size come from that table. This sample lists more than 25,000 clones; roughly 65% were detected once. Of the sample, about a sixth is held by the ten largest clones.

The receptor comes from a human donor in a cohort sampled during active COVID-19. The specimen sequenced was peripheral blood.

The DNA is TGTGCCAGCAGTTTAACAGGGGACCAGCCCCAGCATTTT. Its translation is CASSLTGDQPQHF. This sequence uses TRBV12-3 or TRBV12-4 and TRBJ1-5; 7 central nucleotides agree with TRBD1. The CDR3 contains 13 residues, cysteine and phenylalanine counted. Kept here is only the CDR3 DNA, which spans 39 bases and is read in frame from base 1. The germline V end is reduced by 2 bases and the J end by 7 bases; junction bases left unmatched: 2.